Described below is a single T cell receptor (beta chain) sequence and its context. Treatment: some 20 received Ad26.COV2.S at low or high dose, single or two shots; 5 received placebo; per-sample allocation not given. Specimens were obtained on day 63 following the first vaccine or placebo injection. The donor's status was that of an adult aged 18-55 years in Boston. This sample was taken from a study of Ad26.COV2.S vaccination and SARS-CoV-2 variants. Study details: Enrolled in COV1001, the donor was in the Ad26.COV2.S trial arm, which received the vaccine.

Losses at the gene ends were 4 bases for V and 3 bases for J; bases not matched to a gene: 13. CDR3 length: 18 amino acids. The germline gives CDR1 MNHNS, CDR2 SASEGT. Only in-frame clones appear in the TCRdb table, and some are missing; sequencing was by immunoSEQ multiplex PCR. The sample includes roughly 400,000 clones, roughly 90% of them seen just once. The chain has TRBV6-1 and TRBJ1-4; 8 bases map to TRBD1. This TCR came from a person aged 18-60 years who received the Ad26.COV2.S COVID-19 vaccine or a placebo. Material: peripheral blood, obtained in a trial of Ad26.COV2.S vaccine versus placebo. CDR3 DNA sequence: TGTGCCAGCAGTGTGGCGGGGTACCAGGGGGCAGCTAATGAAAAACTGTTTTTT. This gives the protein CASSVAGYQGAANEKLFF.